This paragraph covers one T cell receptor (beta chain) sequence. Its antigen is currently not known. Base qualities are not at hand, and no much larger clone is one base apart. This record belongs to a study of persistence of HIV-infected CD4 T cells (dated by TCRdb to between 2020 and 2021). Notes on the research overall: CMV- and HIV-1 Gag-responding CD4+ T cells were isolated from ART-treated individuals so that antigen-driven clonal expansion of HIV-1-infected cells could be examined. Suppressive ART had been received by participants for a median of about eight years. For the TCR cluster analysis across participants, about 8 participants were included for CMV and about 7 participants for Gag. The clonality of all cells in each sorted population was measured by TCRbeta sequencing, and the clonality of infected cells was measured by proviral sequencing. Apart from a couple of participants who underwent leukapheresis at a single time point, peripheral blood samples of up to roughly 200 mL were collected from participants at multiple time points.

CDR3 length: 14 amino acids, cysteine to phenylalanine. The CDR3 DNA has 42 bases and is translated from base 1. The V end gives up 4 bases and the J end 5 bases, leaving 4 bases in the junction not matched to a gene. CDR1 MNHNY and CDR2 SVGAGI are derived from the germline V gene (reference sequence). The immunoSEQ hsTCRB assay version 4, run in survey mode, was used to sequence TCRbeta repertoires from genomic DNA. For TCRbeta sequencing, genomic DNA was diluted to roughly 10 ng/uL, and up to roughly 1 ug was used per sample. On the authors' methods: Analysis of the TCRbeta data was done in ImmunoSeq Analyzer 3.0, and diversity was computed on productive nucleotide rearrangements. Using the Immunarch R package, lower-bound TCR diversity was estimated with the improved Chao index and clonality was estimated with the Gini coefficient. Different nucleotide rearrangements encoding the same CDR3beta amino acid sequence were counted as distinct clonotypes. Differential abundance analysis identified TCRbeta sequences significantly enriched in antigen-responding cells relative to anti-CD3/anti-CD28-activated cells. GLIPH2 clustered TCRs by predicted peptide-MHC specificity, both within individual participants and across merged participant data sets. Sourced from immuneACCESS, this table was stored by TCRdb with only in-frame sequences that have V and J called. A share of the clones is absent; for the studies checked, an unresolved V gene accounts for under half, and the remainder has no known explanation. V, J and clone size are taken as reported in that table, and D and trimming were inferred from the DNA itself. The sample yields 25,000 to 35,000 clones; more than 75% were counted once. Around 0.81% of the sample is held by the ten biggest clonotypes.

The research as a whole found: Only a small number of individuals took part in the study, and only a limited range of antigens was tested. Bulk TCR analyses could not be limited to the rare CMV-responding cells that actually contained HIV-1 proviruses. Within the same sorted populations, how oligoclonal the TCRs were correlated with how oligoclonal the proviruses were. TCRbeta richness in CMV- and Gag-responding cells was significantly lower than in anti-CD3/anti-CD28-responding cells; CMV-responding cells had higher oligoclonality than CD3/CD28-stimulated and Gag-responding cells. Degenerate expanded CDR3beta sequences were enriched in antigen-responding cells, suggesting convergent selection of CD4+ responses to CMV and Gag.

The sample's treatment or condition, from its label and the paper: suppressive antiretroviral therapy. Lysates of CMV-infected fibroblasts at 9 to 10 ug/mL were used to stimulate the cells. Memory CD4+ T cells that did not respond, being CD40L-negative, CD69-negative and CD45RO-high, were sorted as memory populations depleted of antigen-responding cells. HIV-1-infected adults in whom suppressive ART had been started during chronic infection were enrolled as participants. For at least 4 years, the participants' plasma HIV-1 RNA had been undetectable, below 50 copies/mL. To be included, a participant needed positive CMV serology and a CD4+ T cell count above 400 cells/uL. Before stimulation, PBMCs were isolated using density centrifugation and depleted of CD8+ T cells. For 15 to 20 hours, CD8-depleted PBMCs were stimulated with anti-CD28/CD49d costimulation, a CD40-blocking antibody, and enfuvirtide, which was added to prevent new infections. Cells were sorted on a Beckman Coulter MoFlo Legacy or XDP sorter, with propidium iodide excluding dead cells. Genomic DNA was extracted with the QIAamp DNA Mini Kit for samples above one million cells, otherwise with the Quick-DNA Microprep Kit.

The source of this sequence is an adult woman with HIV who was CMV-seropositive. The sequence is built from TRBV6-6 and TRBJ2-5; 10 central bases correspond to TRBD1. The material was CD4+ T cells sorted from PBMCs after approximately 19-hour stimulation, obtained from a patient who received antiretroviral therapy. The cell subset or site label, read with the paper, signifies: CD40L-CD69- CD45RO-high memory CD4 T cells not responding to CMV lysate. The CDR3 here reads CASSSDRGRETQYF. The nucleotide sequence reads TGTGCCAGCAGTTCCGACAGGGGGCGGGAGACCCAGTACTTC.